A single sample gave rise to the 5 T cell receptor beta chains below, sequenced in a study of T cell repertoires in cytomegalovirus infection. Each CDR3 protein is one row after TCRdb ran MiXCR on the reads. The data contain 80,000 to 90,000 distinct CDR3 sequences, roughly half of them seen just once; the ten biggest clones take up more than 80%. Their recognized antigens are unknown. This sample comprised CD8+ T cells from cultured PBMCs, obtained from culture after CMV antigen stimulation. The receptors shown here come from a human donor in good health (CMV status not recorded). Some clones in this sample may be carry-over from other donors' samples.

This clonotype showed up just a few times. The CDR3 coding sequence is TGTGCCAGCAGTTTAGAACAGGGACATGGCTACACCTTC. Residues: CASSLEQGHGYTF. This chain joins TRBV12-3 or TRBV12-4 and TRBJ1-2; D might be TRBD1 (6 bases). The V and J ends lost 1 base and 6 bases respectively, with 9 bases between them. This CDR3 has 13 residues.

V usage is TRBV20-1 and J usage is TRBJ1-5, with no clear D. Germline values: CDR1 DFQATT, CDR2 SNEGSKA (reference sequence). V was pared by 0 bases and J by 5 bases, with 11 bases between. CDR3 length: 14 amino acids. The CDR3 coding sequence is TGCAGTGCTAGAGATAAAGGGCGAGATCAGCCCCAGCATTTT. Translated, it gives CSARDKGRDQPQHF.

The gene calls are TRBV6-5 and TRBJ2-1; D not resolved. CDR1 is MNHEY, CDR2 SVGAGI, per germline. CDR3 length: 12 amino acids. V lost 11 bases, J lost 10 bases, and 18 bases lay in between. The CDR3 reads CASWTRGVEQFF. CDR3 coding DNA: TGTGCCTCCTGGACCAGAGGCGTCGAGCAGTTCTTC.

This chain links TRBV6-6 with TRBJ1-1; D is undetermined. CDR1 is MNHNY, CDR2 SVGAGI, per germline (reference sequence). V gave up 6 bases and J gave up 0 bases, with 8 bases separating them. The CDR3 is 13 amino acids. The DNA of the CDR3 is TGTGCCAGCAGAGCGATCATGAACACTGAAGCTTTCTTT. As protein: CASRAIMNTEAFF.

The chain links TRBV28 to TRBJ1-2, with 10 bases fitting TRBD1. The CDR3 consists of 15 residues. Per germline, CDR1 MDHEN and CDR2 SYDVKM. After removal of 6 bases from V and 4 bases from J, the junction contained 8 bases not matched to a gene. The CDR3 DNA reads as TGTGCCAGCAGCGCCGGGACAGGGGTTTTCTATGGCTACACCTTC. This gives the protein CASSAGTGVFYGYTF.